The sample holds many counts of the clone carrying this TCR beta chain. Its antigen is as yet unknown. TCR alpha and TCR beta cDNA libraries carrying sample barcodes and UMIs were produced by 5'RACE using constant-segment primers. In TCRdb, the 5' RACE reads were re-called with MiXCR into one record per CDR3 protein. This table holds about 340,000 distinct CDR3 sequences, over 10% found once. This sample is drawn from a study of T-cell memory formation after mild COVID-19. About the research overall: TCR clusters showed largely donor specificity.

The CDR3 runs to 12 residues. CDR1 and CDR2 (germline): KGHSH, LQKENI. Losses at the gene ends were 5 bases for V and 6 bases for J; bases not matched to a gene: 3. Whole-study findings and limits: Memory sampled before infection contained some responding clones, suggesting cross-reactive memory joined. Whether day 37 second-wave clones are SARS-CoV-2-specific was not confirmed.

This chain links TRBV18 with TRBJ2-7, with 8 bases identical to TRBD1. The TCR was taken from a man aged 18 to 30 who had mild COVID-19 (a few samples of this study predate the infection). Cell type and time point are not known. The sample taken for sequencing was PBMCs or a T cell subset sorted from them (not recorded which). The DNA of the CDR3 is TGTGCCAGCTCAGCGACAGGGGCCGAGCAGTACGTC. Protein: CASSATGAEQYV.